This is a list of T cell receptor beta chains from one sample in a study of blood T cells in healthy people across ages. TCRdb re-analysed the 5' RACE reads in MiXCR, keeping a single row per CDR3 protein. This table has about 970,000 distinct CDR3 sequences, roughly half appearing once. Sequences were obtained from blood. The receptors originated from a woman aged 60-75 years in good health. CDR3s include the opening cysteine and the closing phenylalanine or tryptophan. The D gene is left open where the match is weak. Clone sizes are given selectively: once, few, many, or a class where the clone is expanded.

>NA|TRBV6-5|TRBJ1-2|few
CASSYTQNYGYTF
TGTGCCAGCAGTTACACACAAAACTATGGCTACACCTTC
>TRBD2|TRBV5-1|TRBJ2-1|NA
CASSQTGTSGGPYNEQFF
TGCGCCAGCAGCCAAACCGGGACTAGCGGCGGACCCTACAATGAGCAGTTCTTC
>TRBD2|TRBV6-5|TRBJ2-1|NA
CASSTKTSGSREQFF
TGTGCCAGCAGTACCAAGACTAGCGGGAGTCGTGAGCAGTTCTTC
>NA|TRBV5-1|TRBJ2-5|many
CASSREGNFQETQYF
TGCGCCAGCAGCCGAGAGGGGAACTTCCAAGAGACCCAGTACTTC
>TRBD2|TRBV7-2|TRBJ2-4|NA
CAGSPGGVGKNIQYF
TGTGCCGGCAGCCCCGGGGGGGTGGGCAAAAACATTCAGTACTTC
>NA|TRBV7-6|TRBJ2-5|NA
CASSPQLVQYF
TGTGCCAGCAGCCCCCAGCTAGTCCAGTACTTC
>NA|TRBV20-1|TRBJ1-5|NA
CSARGDRDQPQHF
TGCAGTGCTAGAGGTGACAGAGATCAGCCCCAGCATTTT
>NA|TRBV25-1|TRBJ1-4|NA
CASSENTGHPNEKLFF
TGTGCCAGCAGTGAGAATACAGGGCACCCGAATGAAAAACTGTTTTTT
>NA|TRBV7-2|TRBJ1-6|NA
CASSLMVAGYNSPLHF
TGTGCCAGCAGCTTAATGGTAGCCGGCTATAATTCACCCCTCCACTTT
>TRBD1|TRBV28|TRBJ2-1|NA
CASRTGTGGYEQFF
TGTGCCAGCAGGACCGGGACAGGGGGGTATGAGCAGTTCTTC
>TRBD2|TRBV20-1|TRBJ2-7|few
CSARDRLAGAEQYF
TGCAGTGCTAGAGATCGGTTAGCGGGAGCCGAGCAGTACTTC
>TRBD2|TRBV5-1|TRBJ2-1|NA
CASSLGLAAFNEQFF
TGCGCCAGCAGCTTGGGACTAGCGGCCTTCAATGAGCAGTTCTTC
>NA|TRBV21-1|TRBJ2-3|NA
CASILDAGVTDTQYF
TGTGCCAGCATCCTAGACGCGGGAGTAACAGATACGCAGTATTTC
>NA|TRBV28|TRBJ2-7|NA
CASSPLRRESYEQYF
TGTGCCAGCAGCCCTCTGAGGCGGGAATCCTACGAGCAGTACTTC
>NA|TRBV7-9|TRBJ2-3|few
CASSYGSSSTDTQYF
TGTGCCAGCAGCTACGGCTCTTCAAGCACAGATACGCAGTATTTT
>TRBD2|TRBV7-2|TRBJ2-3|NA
CASSTRLARADTQYF
TGTGCCAGCAGCACCCGACTAGCGCGGGCAGATACGCAGTATTTT
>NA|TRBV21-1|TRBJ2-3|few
CASSNGGEGPGTDTQYF
TGTGCCAGCAGCAATGGAGGGGAGGGCCCGGGCACAGATACGCAGTATTTT
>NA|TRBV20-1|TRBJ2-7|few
CSARDVRVYEQYF
TGCAGTGCTAGAGATGTACGGGTTTACGAGCAGTACTTC
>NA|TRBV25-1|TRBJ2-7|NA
CASSETGSPPYEQYF
TGTGCCAGCAGTGAGACCGGGAGCCCCCCATACGAGCAGTACTTC
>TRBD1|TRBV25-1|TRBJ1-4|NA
CASSESGRGRSNEKLFF
TGTGCCAGCAGTGAATCTGGAAGGGGGCGGTCTAATGAAAAACTGTTTTTT
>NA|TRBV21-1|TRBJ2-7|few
CASSNLARDFVYEQYF
TGTGCCAGCAGCAACCTCGCACGGGATTTCGTCTACGAGCAGTACTTC
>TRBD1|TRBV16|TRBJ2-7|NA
CASSPRGQGDYEQYF
TGTGCCAGCAGCCCCAGAGGACAGGGAGACTACGAGCAGTACTTC
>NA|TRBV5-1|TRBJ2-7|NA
CASSLGSGVSSYEQYF
TGCGCCAGCAGCTTAGGTAGCGGAGTCTCCTCCTACGAGCAGTACTTC
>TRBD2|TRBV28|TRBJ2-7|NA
CASMRGPSGRHYEQYF
TGTGCCAGCATGAGAGGACCTAGCGGGAGGCACTACGAGCAGTACTTC
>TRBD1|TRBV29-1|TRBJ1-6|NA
CSVSAGGENSPLHF
TGCAGCGTTTCGGCAGGGGGCGAGAATTCACCCCTCCACTTT
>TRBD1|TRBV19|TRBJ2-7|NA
CASSIPSDRGLNEQYF
TGTGCCAGTAGTATCCCTTCGGACAGGGGGCTCAACGAGCAGTACTTC
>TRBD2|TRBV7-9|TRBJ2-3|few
CASSLPSGNTDTQYF
TGTGCCAGCAGCTTACCTAGCGGCAACACAGATACGCAGTATTTT
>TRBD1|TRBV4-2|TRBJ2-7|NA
CASSQTGTGYNEQYF
TGTGCCAGCAGCCAAACCGGGACAGGGTACAATGAGCAGTACTTC
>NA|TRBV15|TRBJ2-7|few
CATSALDTRGWYEQYF
TGTGCCACCAGCGCTCTGGACACGAGGGGGTGGTACGAGCAGTACTTC
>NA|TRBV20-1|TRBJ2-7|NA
CSAPGTFREQYF
TGCAGTGCTCCAGGGACCTTTCGCGAGCAGTACTTC
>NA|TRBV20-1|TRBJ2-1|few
CSANQGNSYNEQFF
TGCAGTGCTAACCAGGGTAACTCCTACAATGAGCAGTTCTTC
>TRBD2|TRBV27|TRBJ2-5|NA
CASSLTSGSVVETQYF
TGTGCCAGCAGCCTTACTAGCGGGAGTGTCGTGGAGACCCAGTACTTC
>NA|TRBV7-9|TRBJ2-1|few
CASSSTKLVHSYNEQFF
TGTGCCAGCAGCTCTACCAAGCTAGTGCACTCCTACAATGAGCAGTTCTTC
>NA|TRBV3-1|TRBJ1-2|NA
CASSQVPVYGYTF
TGTGCCAGCAGCCAAGTTCCAGTATATGGCTACACCTTC
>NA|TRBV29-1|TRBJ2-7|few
CSVVISREQYF
TGCAGCGTTGTAATTTCCCGCGAGCAGTACTTC
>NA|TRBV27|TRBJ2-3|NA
CASRILARDTQYF
TGTGCCAGCAGGATCCTAGCGCGGGATACGCAGTATTTT
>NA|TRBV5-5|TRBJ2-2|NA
CASSLLWTRGTGELFF
TGTGCCAGCAGCTTACTCTGGACGCGAGGCACCGGGGAGCTGTTTTTT
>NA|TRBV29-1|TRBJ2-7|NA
CSVGALKGSGREQYF
TGCAGCGTTGGGGCCTTAAAGGGTTCCGGCCGCGAGCAGTACTTC
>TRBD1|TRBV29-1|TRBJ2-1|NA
CSGGTARQSYNEQFF
TGCAGCGGGGGGACAGCCCGACAGAGTTACAATGAGCAGTTCTTC
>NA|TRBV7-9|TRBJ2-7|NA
CASSWTGSRDEQYF
TGTGCCAGCAGCTGGACTGGATCCCGGGACGAGCAGTACTTC
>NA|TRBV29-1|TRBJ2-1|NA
CSVVLWGPASNEQVF
TGCAGCGTTGTTCTCTGGGGGCCGGCGAGCAATGAGCAGGTCTTC
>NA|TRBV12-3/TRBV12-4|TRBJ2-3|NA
CASSTRTSNTDTQYF
TGTGCCAGCAGTACCAGGACAAGTAACACAGATACGCAGTATTTT
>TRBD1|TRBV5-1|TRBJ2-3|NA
CASSRTGESSTDTQYF
TGCGCCAGCAGCAGGACAGGAGAGTCTAGCACAGATACGCAGTATTTT
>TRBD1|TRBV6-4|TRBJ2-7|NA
CDRGCEQYF
TGTGACAGGGGTTGCGAGCAGTACTTC
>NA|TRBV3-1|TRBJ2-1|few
CASSRNREQFF
TGTGCCAGCAGCCGCAACCGCGAGCAGTTCTTC
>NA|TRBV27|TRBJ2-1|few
CASAAGSIGSEQFF
TGTGCCAGTGCCGCAGGGTCGATCGGCAGTGAGCAGTTCTTC
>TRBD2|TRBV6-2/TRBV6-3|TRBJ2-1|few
CASSYPLKGLAGGDEQFF
TGTGCCAGCAGTTACCCCTTGAAAGGACTAGCGGGAGGGGATGAGCAGTTCTTC
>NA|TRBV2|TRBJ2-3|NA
CATRFKIVLDTQYF
TGTGCCACCCGGTTTAAAATCGTATTGGATACGCAGTATTTT
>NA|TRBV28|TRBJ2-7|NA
CASSFNRNRASYEQYF
TGTGCCAGCAGTTTTAACCGAAACAGGGCCTCCTACGAGCAGTACTTC
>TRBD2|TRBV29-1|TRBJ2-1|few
CSVDEAGGNEQFF
TGCAGCGTTGACGAAGCGGGAGGGAATGAGCAGTTCTTC